The clone carrying this T cell receptor beta chain was seen just once. This entry comes from a study of shared T cell receptors in the human thymus. TCRdb's table, derived via immunoSEQ multiplex PCR, lists solely in-frame clones and lacks some. The data contain fewer than 700,000 clones, more than 75% of them singletons. The CDR3 is made up of 21 amino acids. Germline CDR1 reads SNHLY; CDR2 reads FYNNEI. J lost 0 bases, V lost 5 bases, and 20 bases had no gene match. The same specimen was also included in a second study, on human thymus T cells. From that second work: Related research described strongly overlapping thymic repertoires in unrelated people.

This rearrangement joins TRBV2 to TRBJ2-1; 9 nucleotides match TRBD2. The sequence derives from a boy under two years old with a congenital heart defect. Sequenced sample: thymocytes. DNA for the CDR3: TGTGCCAGCAGTATAAACTCGGGACTAGCAGCTGTTTTGGTCTCCTACAATGAGCAGTTCTTC. This translates into CASSINSGLAAVLVSYNEQFF. Filled out from reference TRBV2 and TRBJ2-1, the complete variable domain reads EPEVTQTPSHQVTQMGQEVILRCVPISNHLYFYWYRQILGQKVEFLVSFYNNEISEKSEIFDDQFSVERPDGSNFTLKIRSTKLEDSAMYFCASSINSGLAAVLVSYNEQFFGPGTRLTVL.